What follows describes a single T cell receptor beta chain. Per germline, CDR1 MNHEY and CDR2 SVGAGI. The CDR3 consists of 14 residues. The sample belongs to a study of CXCR3-negative and CXCR3-positive naive CD8 T cells. TRB cDNA was prepared as libraries by UMI-labeled 5' RACE. One entry per CDR3 protein, without DNA, is what TCRdb gives after re-calling the 5' RACE reads. The sample table sets out about 92,000 distinct CDR3 sequences. The sequence came from a human donor in good health. Some clones in this sample may be carry-over from other donors' samples. The specimen was naive CXCR3- CD8+ T cells from blood. The subset is: CD45RO-CCR7+CD27+CD95- naive CD8+ T cells lacking CXCR3 (TNR3-). This rearrangement joins TRBV6-5 to TRBJ2-5; the TCRdb call, TRBD1, lacks DNA for checking. The chain's CDR3 is CASSRDPSMWTQYF.